This TCR beta chain derives from a study of beta chain features in type 1 diabetes. Overall study context: When patients were set against healthy donors, age, gender and cell yields were similar.

This clone showed up just a few times. What it binds is not known. Using CD45RO/CCR7/CD25/CD127/CD95/CD27, CD4+ naive, central memory, regulatory and stem cell-like memory cells were sorted. cDNA synthesis used the whole RNA isolate, giving expressed TCRB sequences. Profiling relied on immunoSEQ multiplex PCR, and the TCRdb table lists in-frame clones only, not all of them. There are some 700,000 clones in the sample; around 15% occur only once, and 0.022% lies in the top ten. Trimming stripped 4 bases from V and 0 bases from J, with 12 bases between. CDR3 length: 15 amino acids. Germline CDR1 and CDR2: LNHDA and SQIVND (reference sequence). Regarding the study as a whole: Cells carrying high TCR expression could end up over-represented when cDNA is sequenced. When Type 1 diabetes patients were examined, their TCRB CDR3s proved moderately but significantly shorter in all four CD4+ subsets.

The origin of this receptor is a young man with type 1 diabetes. The sample comprised naive CD4+ T cells from blood. The chain links TRBV19 to TRBJ1-1; tentatively, D is TRBD1 (6 bases). This CDR3 reads CASSTHRDLNTEAFF. The CDR3 DNA sequence: TGTGCCAGTAGTACCCACAGGGATCTGAACACTGAAGCTTTCTTT.